This T cell receptor beta chain derives from a study of blood T cell repertoires in COVID-19 (dated by TCRdb to the early 2020s). Some background on the complete study: Samples from collaborators originated in the United States, Italy and Spain and spanned both the acute and convalescent phases of COVID-19. Sample metadata almost always included a de-identified subject ID, COVID-19 status, age in years and sex. Samples came from the ongoing ImmuneRACE study (first 160 participants) plus 1,254 subjects from 6 global collaborators. Where HLA class I and class II types were available, the types were taken from metadata supplied by the sample provider, not from assay-based typing. The prospective study material was composed of cDNA or gDNA derived from T cells, B-cell-depleted T cells, or PBMCs. A freely available public database, intended as a resource for researchers studying the immune response to SARS-CoV-2, is where the repertoires were released. The dataset comprised deeply sampled blood TCRbeta repertoires from subjects exposed to, actively infected with, or recovered from COVID-19. Study-wide conclusions, independent of this receptor: Clinical and demographic metadata were provided uncurated, with the amount varying by source and participant.

V and J lose 1 base and 5 bases, and a span of 10 bases separates them. The germline V gene gives CDR1 as SQVTM and CDR2 as ANQGSEA. The CDR3 numbers 13 residues from cysteine through phenylalanine. CDR3 DNA is the only sequence kept; it has 39 bases, read in frame from the first base. In the prospective study, participants were about 18 to 89 years old, resided in 24 geographic areas of the United States, and were enrolled through a virtual design. In the prospective study, participants were assigned to cohorts based on the clinical history participants reported in a screening survey and a study questionnaire. ImmuneRACE Cohort 3 recovered participants were defined by two consecutive negative NP/OP PCR tests, healthcare professional clearance, or symptom resolution. In the prospective study, whole blood, serum and a nasopharyngeal or oropharyngeal swab were collected from each participant by mobile phlebotomists. Additional blood draws and questionnaires over an approximately 2-month period could optionally be provided by prospective study participants. Blood samples from the prospective study were shipped frozen or at room temperature prior to DNA extraction.

This clone was detected only a few times. Its cognate antigen has yet to be identified. No base quality information exists; no much larger clone differs at one position. The immunoSEQ Assay, a bias-controlled multiplex PCR, was used to amplify TCRbeta CDR3 regions from genomic DNA. For the original study's pipeline: The number of nucleated cells in each sample was estimated by amplification of reference gene primers within the assay. To quantify the absolute abundance of each unique TCRbeta CDR3 rearrangement, sequence reads were collapsed and filtered. For each sample, productive Simpson clonality was calculated as the square root of Simpson's diversity index over productive rearrangements. TCRdb holds this immuneACCESS table with in-frame rearrangements only. Some clones are missing; in checked studies, unresolved V genes explain under half, and the rest has no known cause. Clone size and the V and J calls come from that table; the DNA yielded D and trimming. This sample lists some 330,000 clones; about 92% were detected once. The top ten constitute around 20% of the sample.

The sequence was collected from a woman in her twenties or thirties who had recovered from COVID-19. In this chain, TRBV29-1 is recombined with TRBJ2-3; there is no confident call for the D gene. The sequenced material came from PBMCs or T cells enriched from blood (not recorded which). In nucleotide form, the sequence is TGCAGCGTTGAAGTGGTAGTCCGAGATACGCAGTATTTT. This gives the protein CSVEVVVRDTQYF.